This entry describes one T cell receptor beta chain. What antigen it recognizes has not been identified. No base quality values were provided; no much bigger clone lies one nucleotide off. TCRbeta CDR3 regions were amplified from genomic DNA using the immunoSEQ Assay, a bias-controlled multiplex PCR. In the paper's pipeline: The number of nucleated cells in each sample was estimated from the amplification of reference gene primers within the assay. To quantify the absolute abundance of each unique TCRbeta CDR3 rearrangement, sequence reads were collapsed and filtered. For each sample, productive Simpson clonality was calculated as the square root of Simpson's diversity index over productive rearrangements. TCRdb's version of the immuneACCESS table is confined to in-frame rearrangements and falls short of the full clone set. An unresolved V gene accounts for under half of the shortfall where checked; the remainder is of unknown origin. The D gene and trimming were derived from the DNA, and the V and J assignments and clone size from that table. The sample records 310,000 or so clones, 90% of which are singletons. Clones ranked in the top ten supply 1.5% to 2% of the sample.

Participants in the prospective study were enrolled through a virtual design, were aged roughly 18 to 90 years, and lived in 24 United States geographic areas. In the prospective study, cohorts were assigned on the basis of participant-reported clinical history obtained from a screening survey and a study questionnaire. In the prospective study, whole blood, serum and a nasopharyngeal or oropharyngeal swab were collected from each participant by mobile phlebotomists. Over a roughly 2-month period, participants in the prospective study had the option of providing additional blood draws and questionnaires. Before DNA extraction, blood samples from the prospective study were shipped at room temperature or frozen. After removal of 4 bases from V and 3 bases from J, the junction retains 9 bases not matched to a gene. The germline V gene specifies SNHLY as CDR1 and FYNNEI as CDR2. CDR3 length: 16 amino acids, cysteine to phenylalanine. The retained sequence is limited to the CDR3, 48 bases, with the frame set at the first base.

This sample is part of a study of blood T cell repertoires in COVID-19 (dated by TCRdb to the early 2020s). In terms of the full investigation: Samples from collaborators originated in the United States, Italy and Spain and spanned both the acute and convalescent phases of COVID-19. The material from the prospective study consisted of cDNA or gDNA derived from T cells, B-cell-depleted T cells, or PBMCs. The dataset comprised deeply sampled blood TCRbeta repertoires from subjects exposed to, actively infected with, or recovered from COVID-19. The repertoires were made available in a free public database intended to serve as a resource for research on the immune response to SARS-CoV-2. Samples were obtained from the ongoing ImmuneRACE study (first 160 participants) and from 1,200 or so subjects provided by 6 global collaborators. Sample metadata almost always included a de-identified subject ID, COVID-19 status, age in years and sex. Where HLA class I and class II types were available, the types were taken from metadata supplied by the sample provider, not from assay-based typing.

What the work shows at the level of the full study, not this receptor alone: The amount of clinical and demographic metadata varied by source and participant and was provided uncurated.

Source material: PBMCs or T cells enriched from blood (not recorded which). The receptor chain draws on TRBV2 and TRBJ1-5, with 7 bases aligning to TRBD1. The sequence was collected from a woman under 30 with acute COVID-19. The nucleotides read TGTGCCAGCAGTGGATCAGGGGGTGCATACAATCAGCCCCAGCATTTT. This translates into CASSGSGGAYNQPQHF.